This is a list of T cell receptor beta chains from one sample in a study of T-cell memory formation after mild COVID-19. TCRdb re-derived calls from the 5' RACE reads in MiXCR, one entry per CDR3 protein. The sample yields roughly 620,000 distinct CDR3 sequences, over 15% seen once. The sample consisted of PBMCs or a T cell subset sorted from them (not recorded which). Receptors were obtained from an adult woman who had mild COVID-19 (a few samples of this study predate the infection). Cell type and time point are not known. CDR3s include the opening cysteine and the closing phenylalanine or tryptophan. D genes are given only for firm matches. Clone size is shown for a subset of rows, as once, few, many or a class of expanded clone.

TRBD2	TRBJ2-7	TRBV7-3	few	CASSLVGLAVGSYEQYF	TGTGCCAGCAGCTTAGTGGGACTAGCGGTGGGATCCTACGAGCAGTACTTC
-	TRBJ1-1	TRBV5-1	-	CASSLGVTNTEAFF	TGCGCCAGCAGCTTAGGGGTGACGAACACTGAAGCTTTCTTT
-	TRBJ2-2	TRBV9	few	CASNPGRLNTGELFF	TGTGCCAGTAATCCGGGACGGCTGAACACCGGGGAGCTGTTTTTT
-	TRBJ2-7	TRBV7-6	few	CASSTPPDRTSYEQYF	TGTGCCAGCAGCACCCCGCCGGACCGGACCTCCTACGAGCAGTACTTC
TRBD1	TRBJ2-7	TRBV10-3	many	CAISVTGESYEQYF	TGTGCCATCAGTGTGACAGGGGAATCGTACGAGCAGTACTTC
-	TRBJ2-1	TRBV29-1	-	CSVEGENYNEQFF	TGCAGCGTTGAGGGGGAGAACTACAATGAGCAGTTCTTC
-	TRBJ1-1	TRBV20-1	few	CSASSGHTEAFF	TGCAGTGCTAGTTCAGGGCACACTGAAGCTTTCTTT
-	TRBJ2-7	TRBV6-2/TRBV6-3	few	CASSSAPGGQYF	TGTGCCAGCAGTTCAGCTCCTGGGGGGCAGTACTTC
-	TRBJ2-2	TRBV2	-	CASSGLVGRTGELFF	TGTGCCAGCAGTGGACTAGTCGGACGGACCGGGGAGCTGTTTTTT
TRBD1	TRBJ1-5	TRBV5-5	few	CASSLLQGSQPQHF	TGTGCCAGCAGCCTTTTACAGGGGAGTCAGCCCCAGCATTTT
TRBD2	TRBJ2-3	TRBV20-1	many	CSASSGGAGASTDTQYF	TGCAGTGCTAGCAGCGGGGGGGCCGGTGCTAGCACAGATACGCAGTATTTT
TRBD2	TRBJ2-2	TRBV7-6	-	CASSPEGLAGGRDTGELFF	TGTGCCAGCAGCCCAGAGGGACTAGCGGGGGGGCGTGACACCGGGGAGCTGTTTTTT
-	TRBJ1-5	TRBV20-1	-	CSAPDRNSNQPQHF	TGCAGTGCCCCGGACCGGAATAGCAATCAGCCCCAGCATTTT
TRBD2	TRBJ2-7	TRBV5-6	-	CASSPPGGHYEQYF	TGTGCCAGCAGCCCTCCGGGGGGGCACTACGAGCAGTACTTC
TRBD1	TRBJ1-2	TRBV5-5	-	CASSLTPKGQGNYGYTF	TGTGCCAGCAGCTTGACGCCAAAAGGACAGGGTAACTATGGCTACACCTTC
TRBD2	TRBJ2-2	TRBV11-2	few	CASSPLAGGQTGELFF	TGTGCCAGCAGCCCCTTAGCGGGAGGGCAGACCGGGGAGCTGTTTTTT
-	TRBJ1-1	TRBV7-9	-	CASSLLSVMGTEAFF	TGTGCCAGCAGCTTATTGAGCGTTATGGGCACTGAAGCTTTCTTT
-	TRBJ2-5	TRBV29-1	many	CSVGGLIETQYF	TGCAGCGTTGGGGGGCTTATAGAGACCCAGTACTTC
-	TRBJ1-6	TRBV28	-	CASSLLQGASPLHF	TGTGCCAGCAGTTTATTACAGGGAGCTTCACCCCTCCACTTT
TRBD2	TRBJ2-1	TRBV5-4	few	CASSFPAGGGNEQFF	TGTGCCAGCAGCTTCCCAGCGGGAGGAGGGAATGAGCAGTTCTTC
TRBD1	TRBJ2-1	TRBV29-1	few	CSASAGTGPHLTYNEQFF	TGCAGCGCCTCTGCCGGGACAGGCCCCCATCTGACCTACAATGAGCAGTTCTTC
TRBD1	TRBJ1-1	TRBV5-6	few	CASSLRQGEAFF	TGTGCCAGCAGCCTCAGACAGGGTGAGGCTTTCTTT
-	TRBJ2-7	TRBV7-2	many	CASSLGTGIYEQYF	TGTGCCAGCAGCCTCGGAACAGGGATATACGAGCAGTACTTC
-	TRBJ1-1	TRBV5-1	-	CASSAGQNTEAFF	TGCGCCAGCAGCGCGGGACAGAACACTGAAGCTTTCTTT
-	TRBJ2-2	TRBV5-1	-	CASSLEGRETGELFF	TGCGCCAGCAGCTTGGAAGGCAGGGAAACCGGGGAGCTGTTTTTT
TRBD2	TRBJ2-1	TRBV10-3	few	CAIRREGPGNEQFF	TGTGCCATCAGGCGGGAGGGCCCTGGCAATGAGCAGTTCTTC
TRBD1	TRBJ1-2	TRBV7-6	once	CASSANPGQSSKGDYGYTF	TGTGCCAGCAGCGCCAACCCGGGACAGTCCTCAAAGGGGGACTATGGCTACACCTTC
TRBD1	TRBJ1-5	TRBV6-1	-	CASSMERGQGQPQHF	TGTGCCAGCAGCATGGAAAGGGGGCAGGGTCAGCCCCAGCATTTT
TRBD1	TRBJ1-6	TRBV6-1	-	CASHRGGQSPLHF	TGTGCCAGCCACAGGGGTGGCCAATCACCCCTCCACTTT
-	TRBJ2-7	TRBV20-1	-	CSARDVYRVNEQYF	TGCAGTGCTAGAGATGTGTACAGGGTCAACGAGCAGTACTTC
TRBD2	TRBJ2-3	TRBV24-1	many	CATRAGTSGTDTQYF	TGTGCCACCAGAGCCGGGACTAGCGGCACAGATACGCAGTATTTT
TRBD1	TRBJ1-1	TRBV29-1	few	CSVVPRQGAGAFF	TGCAGCGTTGTCCCCAGGCAGGGGGCAGGAGCTTTCTTT
-	TRBJ2-1	TRBV24-1	many	CATSDLKGVNNEQFF	TGTGCCACCAGTGATTTGAAGGGGGTGAACAATGAGCAGTTCTTC
-	TRBJ1-3	TRBV7-8	-	CASSLRYGNTIYF	TGTGCCAGCAGCCTCCGTTACGGAAACACCATATATTTT
TRBD1	TRBJ2-7	TRBV20-1	-	CSEAPPQGVMYEQYF	TGCAGTGAGGCACCCCCACAGGGGGTGATGTACGAGCAGTACTTC
TRBD1	TRBJ1-5	TRBV6-5	-	CASSKTGQGGNQPQHF	TGTGCCAGCAGTAAGACCGGACAGGGGGGCAATCAGCCCCAGCATTTT
-	TRBJ1-6	TRBV7-2	-	CASSLAGIRDNSPLHF	TGTGCCAGCAGCTTAGCTGGGATTAGGGATAATTCACCCCTCCACTTT
-	TRBJ1-5	TRBV27	few	CASSPVVGFGSYSNQPQHF	TGTGCCAGCAGCCCTGTTGTAGGGTTTGGGAGCTATAGCAATCAGCCCCAGCATTTT
-	TRBJ1-1	TRBV25-1	few	CASSESGVRGTEAFF	TGTGCCAGCAGTGAATCGGGAGTGAGGGGGACTGAAGCTTTCTTT
-	TRBJ2-2	TRBV24-1	-	CATSDRTGWLGELFF	TGTGCCACCAGTGATCGGACGGGCTGGCTGGGGGAGCTGTTTTTT
TRBD1	TRBJ2-1	TRBV5-1	few	CASGGQGVMSSYNEQFF	TGCGCCAGCGGGGGACAGGGGGTGATGAGCTCCTACAATGAGCAGTTCTTC
-	TRBJ2-7	TRBV4-2	-	CASSQSQTGVTYEQYF	TGTGCCAGCAGCCAATCCCAAACCGGGGTAACCTACGAGCAGTACTTC
TRBD1	TRBJ1-1	TRBV3-1	-	CASSQDRMNTEAFF	TGTGCCAGCAGCCAGGACAGGATGAACACTGAAGCTTTCTTT
TRBD2	TRBJ2-5	TRBV11-1	few	CASSFGLAGNFQETQYF	TGTGCCAGCAGCTTTGGACTAGCGGGTAATTTTCAAGAGACCCAGTACTTC
-	TRBJ2-2	TRBV12-3/TRBV12-4	few	CASSSASIWAGELFF	TGTGCCAGCAGCTCTGCGAGTATATGGGCCGGGGAGCTGTTTTTT
-	TRBJ2-1	TRBV18	many	CASSPLRASSSRANEQFF	TGTGCCAGCTCACCACTAAGGGCCAGCTCATCTCGGGCCAATGAGCAGTTCTTC
-	TRBJ2-7	TRBV24-1	many	CATSDAATYEQYF	TGTGCCACCAGTGACGCTGCTACCTACGAGCAGTACTTC
-	TRBJ1-2	TRBV4-3	few	CASSQDLGARVHTF	TGCGCCAGCAGCCAAGATCTTGGGGCACGTGTCCACACCTTC
-	TRBJ1-1	TRBV13	few	CASSSFDGVSPKEAFF	TGTGCCAGCAGCTCCTTCGACGGGGTCTCGCCTAAAGAAGCTTTCTTT
TRBD1	TRBJ2-6	TRBV7-9	many	CASSSGPVKQGAKGANVLTF	TGTGCCAGCAGCTCCGGACCCGTGAAACAGGGGGCTAAGGGGGCCAACGTCCTGACTTTC
TRBD1	TRBJ1-1	TRBV20-1	few	CSAPGQGAYNTEAFF	TGCAGTGCTCCGGGACAGGGGGCTTATAACACTGAAGCTTTCTTT
TRBD2	TRBJ2-3	TRBV12-3/TRBV12-4	-	CASSASGGAVDTQYF	TGTGCCAGCAGCGCTAGCGGGGGGGCAGTGGATACGCAGTATTTT
TRBD1	TRBJ1-1	TRBV7-9	many	CASSLVRGEAFF	TGTGCCAGCAGCTTGGTCAGGGGGGAAGCTTTCTTT
-	TRBJ2-2	TRBV12-3/TRBV12-4	few	CASSLGTAGELFF	TGTGCCAGCAGCTTAGGGACCGCCGGGGAGCTGTTTTTT